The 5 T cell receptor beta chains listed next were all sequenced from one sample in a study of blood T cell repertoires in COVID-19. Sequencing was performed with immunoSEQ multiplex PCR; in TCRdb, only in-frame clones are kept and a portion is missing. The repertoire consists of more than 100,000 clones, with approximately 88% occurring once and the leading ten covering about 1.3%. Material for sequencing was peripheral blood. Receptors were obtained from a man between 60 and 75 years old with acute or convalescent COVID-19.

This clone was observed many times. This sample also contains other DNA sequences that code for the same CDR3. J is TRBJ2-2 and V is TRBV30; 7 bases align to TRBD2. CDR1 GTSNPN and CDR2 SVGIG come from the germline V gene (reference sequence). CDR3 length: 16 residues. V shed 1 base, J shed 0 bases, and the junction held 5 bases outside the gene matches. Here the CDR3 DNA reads TGTGCCTGGAGTGGACTAGCCGGTACGAACACCGGGGAGCTGTTTTTT. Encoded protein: CAWSGLAGTNTGELFF.

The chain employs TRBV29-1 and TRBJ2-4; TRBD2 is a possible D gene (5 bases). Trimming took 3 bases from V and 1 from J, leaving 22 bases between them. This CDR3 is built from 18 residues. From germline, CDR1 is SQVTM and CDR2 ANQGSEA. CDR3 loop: CSVDGSSAGMLAKNIQYF. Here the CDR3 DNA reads TGCAGCGTTGATGGGTCCTCAGCCGGGATGCTGGCCAAAAACATTCAGTACTTC.

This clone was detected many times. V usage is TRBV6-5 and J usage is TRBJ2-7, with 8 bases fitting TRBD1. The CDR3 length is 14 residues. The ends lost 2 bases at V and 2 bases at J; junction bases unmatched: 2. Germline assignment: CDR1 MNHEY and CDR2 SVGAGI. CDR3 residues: CASSYMDRAYEQYF. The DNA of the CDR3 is TGTGCCAGCAGTTACATGGACAGGGCCTACGAGCAGTACTTC.

The CDR3 nucleotides are TGTGCCAGCAGCCCGGGGGAATTCTACGAGCAGTACTTC. Protein product: CASSPGEFYEQYF. The rearrangement links TRBV7-9 to TRBJ2-7; a weak D match, TRBD2 (6 bases). V was cut by 5 bases and J by 3 bases, with 11 bases left in between. The CDR3 spans 13 residues. Germline assignment: CDR1 SEHNR and CDR2 FQNEAQ (reference sequence).

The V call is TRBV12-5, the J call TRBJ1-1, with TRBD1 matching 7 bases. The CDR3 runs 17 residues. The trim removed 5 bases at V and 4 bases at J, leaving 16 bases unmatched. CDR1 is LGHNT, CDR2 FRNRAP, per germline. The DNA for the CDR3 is TGTGCTAGTGGTCTTCACCGAAAACAGGGGCGACGCACTGAAGCTTTCTTT. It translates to CASGLHRKQGRRTEAFF.